This T cell receptor (beta chain) is from a study of blood T cell repertoires in COVID-19. Study at large: From T cells, B-cell-depleted T cells, or PBMCs came the material, which was cDNA or gDNA.

This clone was seen only a few times. The data were produced by immunoSEQ multiplex PCR, yet TCRdb's version contains in-frame clones alone and is incomplete. The data hold about 100,000 clones, with about 86% observed a single time. Assignments of participants to cohorts depended upon their own reported clinical history. This TCR was sampled from a woman aged 50 to 65 who had recovered from COVID-19. Specimen: PBMCs or T cells enriched from blood (not recorded which).

Here the CDR3 reads CASSESSGANVLTF. The CDR3 nucleotides are TGTGCCAGCAGTGAGAGCTCTGGGGCCAACGTCCTGACTTTC. The chain uses TRBV2 and TRBJ2-6; D not resolved. Germline values: CDR1 SNHLY, CDR2 FYNNEI. The CDR3 is made up of 14 amino acids. V lost 3 bases and J lost 0, with 3 bases in between.